The 27 T cell receptor beta chains listed next were all sequenced from one sample in a study of Ad26.COV2.S vaccination and SARS-CoV-2 variants (dated by TCRdb to about 2021). The receptor library was made with the immunoSEQ multiplex PCR assay. Drawn from immuneACCESS, this table holds only the in-frame rearrangements with V and J called that TCRdb kept. Clones are partly lost; checked studies trace under half to an unresolved V gene and leave the rest unexplained. The sample profile shows under 300,000 clones; roughly 85% of them were found once. The ten largest clones capture less than 3.5% of the sample. According to the study, the label for this sample's treatment or condition signals: 15 to 20 received Ad26.COV2.S at low or high dose, single or two shots; 5 received placebo; per-sample allocation not given. For vaccine and placebo recipients, the sequenced repertoires came from samples collected on day 63 after the first injection.

The specimen comprised peripheral blood, sampled in a trial of Ad26.COV2.S vaccine versus placebo. These receptor sequences come from a person between 18 and 65 years old who received the Ad26.COV2.S COVID-19 vaccine or a placebo.

This clone was observed a single time. This rearrangement joins TRBV3-1 (or the pseudogene TRBV3-2) to TRBJ1-2; 7 nucleotides match TRBD1. The ends lost 1 base at V and 4 bases at J; junction bases unmatched: 6. CDR1 is LGHDT and CDR2 is YNNKEL in the germline V gene (reference sequence). This CDR3 spans 15 amino acids. Written as DNA, the CDR3 is TGTGCCAGCAGCCAAGTCAAGGGGGCAGCCTATGGCTACACCTTC. Its protein is CASSQVKGAAYGYTF.

The chain has TRBV6-1 and TRBJ2-1; TRBD1 matches 7 bases. The V segment lost 4 bases and the J segment 0 bases; nucleotides outside the gene matches: 12. This CDR3 is built from 18 residues. Germline V lookup: CDR1 MNHNS, CDR2 SASEGT. The CDR3 protein is CASSAARGLGSSYNEQFF. For the CDR3, the DNA is TGTGCCAGCAGTGCGGCAAGGGGGCTGGGGAGCTCCTACAATGAGCAGTTCTTC.

CDR3 sequence reads: CASSFPRDRFSYNSPLHF. For the CDR3, the DNA is TGTGCCAGCAGTTTTCCACGGGACAGATTCTCCTATAATTCACCCCTCCACTTT. The chain employs TRBV6-2 or TRBV6-3 and TRBJ1-6, with 7 bases fitting TRBD1. V was pared by 4 bases and J by 0 bases, with 9 bases of the junction left unmatched. CDR1 MNHEY and CDR2 SVGEGT come from the germline V gene. The CDR3 runs 18 residues.

The rearrangement links TRBV6-2 or TRBV6-3 to TRBJ1-2; 7 bases are shared with TRBD1. Germline CDR1 is MNHEY and CDR2 is SVGEGT. CDR3 length: 15 residues. The V segment lost 6 bases and the J segment 5 bases; nucleotides outside the gene matches: 12. This chain's CDR3 is CASSQSGTVLYGYTF. DNA for the CDR3: TGTGCCAGCAGCCAGAGCGGGACAGTTTTGTATGGCTACACCTTC.

This clone was recorded only once. The genes are TRBV3-1 (or the pseudogene TRBV3-2) and TRBJ1-1, with D possibly TRBD1 on 6 matching bases. CDR3 length equals 16 residues. The germline V and J ends were trimmed by 0 bases and 1 base, with 12 bases remaining between them. Germline assignment: CDR1 LGHDT and CDR2 YNNKEL (reference sequence). The CDR3 DNA reads TGTGCCAGCAGCCAAGATACAGGGTACAAGAACACTGAAGCTTTCTTT. As protein: CASSQDTGYKNTEAFF.

In the case of this clone: This sample includes further DNA sequences coding for the same CDR3. This chain connects TRBV5-1 to TRBJ1-1; 8 nucleotides match TRBD1. The J segment lost 3 bases and the V segment lost 0 bases, leaving 1 base of the junction unmatched. This CDR3 has 14 amino acids. Germline-derived CDR1 and CDR2 are SGHRS and YFSETQ. This CDR3 reads CASSLGQGYTEAFF. CDR3 DNA sequence: TGCGCCAGCAGCTTGGGACAGGGGTACACTGAAGCTTTCTTT. The full variable domain, completed using reference TRBV5-1 and TRBJ1-1, is KAGVTQTPRYLIKTRGQQVTLSCSPISGHRSVSWYQQTPGQGLQFLFEYFSETQRNKGNFPGRFSGRQFSNSRSEMNVSTLELGDSALYLCASSLGQGYTEAFFGQGTRLTVV.

The CDR3 region has the DNA TGTGCCAGCAAGTTTGGGGGGATCGGCACTGAAGCTTTCTTT. Translating it yields CASKFGGIGTEAFF. The rearrangement joins TRBV6-5 to TRBJ1-1, with D possibly being TRBD1 (5 bases). V lost 7 bases and J lost 4, with 16 bases in between. The CDR3 extends over 14 amino acids. CDR1 and CDR2 from the germline V gene are MNHEY and SVGAGI.

This chain connects TRBV5-4 to TRBJ2-2, with a weak D call TRBD2 (6 bases). The V end was cut by 2 bases, the J end by 2 bases, with 22 bases between. CDR3 length: 19 residues. CDR1 and CDR2 from the germline V gene are SGHNT and YYREEE (reference sequence). CDR3 DNA: TGTGCCAGCAGCTTTGATCGGACTACCGCTCTCCGTAACACCGGGGAGCTGTTTTTT. Its protein product is CASSFDRTTALRNTGELFF.

V usage is TRBV6-1 and J usage is TRBJ2-7; 8 bases match TRBD1. CDR3 length: 13 residues. V shed 11 bases and J 4 bases; nucleotides not matched to a gene: 10. Germline V lookup: CDR1 MNHNS, CDR2 SASEGT. CDR3 amino acids: CACSGTGYYEQYF. The CDR3, as DNA: TGTGCCTGCTCCGGGACAGGTTATTACGAGCAGTACTTC.

The V call is TRBV27, the J call TRBJ2-7; 15 bases align to TRBD2. The CDR3 is 17 residues long. The V and J ends lost 4 bases and 0 bases, in that order; junction bases with no gene match: 4. Germline V gene data show CDR1 as MNHEY and CDR2 as SMNVEV (reference sequence). CDR3 residues: CASSSSGLAGGSYEQYV. DNA for the CDR3: TGTGCCAGCAGTTCCTCGGGACTAGCGGGAGGCTCCTACGAGCAGTACGTC.

The rearrangement links TRBV6-5 to TRBJ2-5; D might be TRBD1 (5 bases). Germline CDR1 is MNHEY and CDR2 is SVGAGI. The CDR3 has 15 residues. V was pared by 5 bases and J by 1 base, with 14 bases between. CDR3 coding DNA: TGTGCCAGCAGTCCCCAAATGACAGTCCAAGAGACCCAGTACTTC. Encoded protein: CASSPQMTVQETQYF.

The chain uses TRBV2 and TRBJ2-2; 7 positions match TRBD1. The CDR3 runs to 15 residues. Per germline, CDR1 SNHLY and CDR2 FYNNEI. The J segment lost 2 bases and the V segment lost 5 bases, leaving 5 bases of the junction unmatched. The CDR3 protein is CASSRQGQNTGELFF. The CDR3 DNA reads as TGTGCCAGCAGTCGACAGGGTCAAAACACCGGGGAGCTGTTTTTT.

This rearrangement joins TRBV6-6 to TRBJ1-2, with 7 nucleotides matching TRBD1. Germline-derived CDR1 and CDR2 are MNHNY and SVGAGI (reference sequence). This CDR3 has 14 residues. V gave up 10 bases and J gave up 4 bases; unmatched junction bases: 12. The CDR3 DNA sequence: TGTGCCACCCAAAGGGAGGGGGCGATCTATGGCTACACCTTC. Amino acid sequence: CATQREGAIYGYTF.

In its sample, this clone was seen many times. The V call is TRBV9, the J call TRBJ1-2, with D tentatively TRBD1 (5 bases). Trimming shortened V by 4 bases and J by 0 bases, and 13 bases separated the two germline ends. This CDR3 comprises 15 residues. Looked up from germline, CDR1 is SGDLS and CDR2 is YYNGEE. In nucleotides, the CDR3 is TGTGCCAGCAGCCCTGGGACGCTAGCTAACTATGGCTACACCTTC. Protein product: CASSPGTLANYGYTF. The whole variable domain, remainder taken from reference TRBV9 and TRBJ1-2, is DSGVTQTPKHLITATGQRVTLRCSPRSGDLSVYWYQQSLDQGLQFLIQYYNGEERAKGNILERFSAQQFPDLHSELNLSSLELGDSALYFCASSPGTLANYGYTFGSGTRLTVV.

The CDR3: CAISDQTGRGLLYGYTF. CDR3 nucleotides: TGTGCCATCAGTGACCAGACCGGACGGGGACTTCTATATGGCTACACCTTC. V gene TRBV10-3 combines with J gene TRBJ1-2; maybe TRBD1 (5 bases). Trimming shortened V by 3 bases and J by 5 bases, and 22 bases separated the two germline ends. This CDR3 has 17 residues. Germline CDR1 is ENHRY and CDR2 is SYGVKD.

The J gene is TRBJ2-3, the V gene TRBV19; no clear D gene. The ends were cut back, 5 bases at V and 6 bases at J, with 6 bases in the middle. The CDR3 runs to 11 residues. Germline-derived CDR1 and CDR2 are LNHDA and SQIVND (reference sequence). The CDR3 coding sequence is TGTGCCAGTAGTCGATCGGATACGCAGTATTTT. It translates to CASSRSDTQYF.

This chain joins TRBV14 and TRBJ2-1; perhaps TRBD1 as D (5 bases). Between the trimmed V and J ends, which lost 4 bases and 10 bases, there was a span of 17 bases. This CDR3 has 14 amino acids. Germline V lookup: CDR1 SGHDN, CDR2 FVKESK. This CDR3 reads CASSPFAQPGEQFF. CDR3 in DNA: TGTGCCAGCAGCCCCTTTGCCCAGCCAGGGGAGCAGTTCTTC.

This clone was seen a single time. This rearrangement joins TRBV21-1 to TRBJ2-7. TRBV21-1 is assigned pseudogene status. The CDR3 contains 14 residues. CDR3 sequence reads: CASSKRDRWYEQYF. CDR3 in DNA: TGTGCTAGCAGCAAAAGGGACCGGTGGTACGAGCAGTACTTC.

Regarding this clone: The same CDR3 arises from other DNA sequences in this sample as well. This chain joins TRBV3-1 (or the pseudogene TRBV3-2) and TRBJ1-1, with TRBD1 matching 7 bases. V was clipped by 4 bases and J by 2 bases; unmatched bases: 7. This CDR3 region has 15 residues. CDR1 and CDR2 from the germline V gene are LGHDT and YNNKEL (reference sequence). CDR3 protein: CASSLSGTANTEAFF. CDR3 bases: TGTGCCAGCAGCCTTTCCGGGACAGCTAACACTGAAGCTTTCTTT.

CDR3 amino acids: CASSQGNQPQHF. The CDR3 bases are TGTGCCAGCAGCCAAGGGAATCAGCCCCAGCATTTT. This sequence joins TRBV3-1 (or the pseudogene TRBV3-2) and TRBJ1-5, with D uncertain. This CDR3 is 12 amino acids long. Germline CDR1 LGHDT, CDR2 YNNKEL (reference sequence). Trimming took 1 base from V and 4 from J, leaving 2 bases between them.

The chain uses TRBV5-1 and TRBJ2-2; 7 bases map to TRBD1. V lost 4 bases, J lost 5 bases, and 5 bases stayed unmatched. Germline V gene sequence: CDR1 SGHRS, CDR2 YFSETQ. The CDR3 is 14 amino acids. The CDR3, as DNA: TGCGCCAGCAGCCCTCGACAGGGTACCGGGGAGCTGTTTTTT. Its translation is CASSPRQGTGELFF.

The V call is TRBV9, the J call TRBJ1-3, with D possibly TRBD1 on 5 matching bases. V was cut by 0 bases and J by 0 bases, with 7 bases left in between. Germline assignment: CDR1 SGDLS and CDR2 YYNGEE. The CDR3 sequence is 15 residues long. CDR3 sequence: CASSVGDSSGNTIYF. CDR3 DNA sequence: TGTGCCAGCAGCGTAGGTGACAGCTCTGGAAACACCATATATTTT.

This clone was counted a few times. V gene TRBV27 combines with J gene TRBJ1-2, with 7 bases aligning to TRBD1. With 0 bases clipped from V and 4 bases from J, the junction kept 5 bases outside the gene matches. The CDR3 has 15 amino acids. Germline V CDR1 and CDR2: MNHEY, SMNVEV (reference sequence). The CDR3 protein is CASSLSLDRPYGYTF. DNA for the CDR3: TGTGCCAGCAGTTTATCGCTGGACAGGCCCTATGGCTACACCTTC.

The rearrangement joins TRBV6-2 or TRBV6-3 to TRBJ2-3; 13 nucleotides match TRBD2. This CDR3 spans 18 amino acids. The germline gives CDR1 MNHEY, CDR2 SVGEGT. V was pared by 2 bases and J by 2 bases, with 7 bases of the junction left unmatched. CDR3 in DNA: TGTGCCAGCAGTTACCGACTAGCGGGGGGCCCTTCCACAGATACGCAGTATTTT. Translated, it gives CASSYRLAGGPSTDTQYF.

The V call is TRBV27, the J call TRBJ2-2; possibly TRBD2 for D (7 bases). The CDR3 length is 15 residues. Germline values: CDR1 MNHEY, CDR2 SMNVEV (reference sequence). Trimming shortened V by 4 bases and J by 5 bases, and 14 bases separated the two germline ends. CDR3 DNA: TGTGCCAGCAGTTCCCGGGGGGCGGGAACCGGGGAGCTGTTTTTT. Residues: CASSSRGAGTGELFF.

This chain joins TRBV12-5 and TRBJ1-2; possibly TRBD1 for D (6 bases). The germline CDR1 and CDR2 sequences are LGHNT and FRNRAP. This CDR3 is built from 13 residues. V was pared by 5 bases and J by 6 bases, with 13 bases between. CDR3 region: CASGADRFNGYTF. As DNA, the CDR3 is TGTGCTAGTGGTGCCGACAGGTTCAATGGCTACACCTTC.

The chain combines TRBV9 with TRBJ2-7; D is undetermined. The CDR3 length is 13 residues. V lost 3 bases to trimming and J lost 3 bases, with 10 bases between them. From germline, CDR1 is SGDLS and CDR2 YYNGEE. The CDR3 loop is CASSEDGCYEQYV. The CDR3 coding sequence is TGTGCCAGCAGCGAGGACGGGTGCTACGAGCAGTACGTC.